The source of this T cell receptor beta chain is a study of vaccination effects on CD4 cells after COVID-19. Overall study results and limits: Healthy vaccinees showed cross-reactivity with common cold coronaviruses in only 1 of 255 vaccine-induced clones. Marked clonal contraction was seen late after vaccination (in both infection- and vaccine-induced clones).

Some clones are missing from TCRdb's copy, which holds only in-frame ones; the method was immunoSEQ multiplex PCR. This repertoire shows tens of thousands of clones, roughly 72% found once; its top ten account for approximately 2%. A remark on this clone: Its cognate antigen is unknown.

V was shortened by 6 bases and J by 3 bases, with 10 bases between the two germline ends. The CDR3 sequence is 13 residues long. The germline V gene has CDR1 SGHTS and CDR2 YDEGEE. Before sequencing, viral peptide pools were used by the ViraFEST assay to expand antigen-specific CD4+ T cells. Cultured cells yielded isolated CD4+ T cells after more than nine days. Approximately 2 million PBMC were placed in each well, which was supplemented with about 9.3 IU/ml IL-2 and 10 ug/ml peptides. A half-medium replacement with IL-2 medium was carried out on days 3 and 7. This receptor was obtained from a human donor who received a COVID-19 vaccine. The rearrangement links TRBV5-8 to TRBJ1-5; TRBD1 might be the D (6 bases). The sample in question was CD4+ T cells from PBMCs cultured with HCoV-229E spike peptides, obtained before COVID-19 vaccination. The CDR3 nucleotides are TGTGCCAGCACTGGGACAAACAATCAGCCCCAGCATTTT. Translated: CASTGTNNQPQHF.